This T cell receptor beta chain was recovered during a study of human T cells and chemical hapten exposure. At the level of the study: Patients were given diphenylcyclopropenone on the scalp weekly across the roughly 24-week study. Among samples, TCR yields varied mainly because of small differences in pooled library volume.

In the study's own analysis: Per-sample TCR counts ranged from about 20,000 to 690,600, median roughly 98,000. TCRdb fed the RACE reads into MiXCR, producing one record per CDR3 protein. These V and J calls are TCRdb output, not the study's own analysis. The sample shows 100,000 to 150,000 distinct CDR3 sequences, roughly 13% of them seen only once. Noted time point: pre-sensitization, week 0. Treatment denoted: therapeutic diphenylcyclopropenone sensitization with weekly scalp DPC. A few counts support this clonotype. Its antigen is unknown. Study-level results: Against controls, expanded TCRs gave rise to significantly more large CDR3 similarity clusters.

This CDR3 region has 13 residues. The germline gives CDR1 DFQATT, CDR2 SNEGSKA (reference sequence). Trimming took 6 bases from V and 7 from J; bases not matched to a gene: 9. The chain employs TRBV20-1 and TRBJ2-1, with 7 bases that match TRBD2. The source of this sequence is a woman between 18 and 29 years old with alopecia areata. Some clones in this sample may be carry-over from other donors' samples. This material consisted of whole blood, taken in connection with sensitization to the hapten diphenylcyclopropenone (DPC). CDR3 loop: CSARRAGRNEQFF. The CDR3, as DNA: TGCAGTGCCCGAAGAGCGGGGAGGAATGAGCAGTTCTTC.